This TCR beta chain is drawn from a study of regulatory T cells in long-lasting Graves disease. The study's findings and limits: For persistent Graves' patients, TCR diversity was lower than for newly diagnosed ones.

Ten or more counts support this clonotype. Its antigen is unidentified. The CDR3 is 14 amino acids. Germline CDR1 and CDR2: MNHEY and SVGAGI. V was trimmed by 2 bases and J by 0 bases, leaving 6 bases between them. Arm-PCR of CDR3 regions with iRepertoire HTBI primers generated TCR beta libraries. One entry per CDR3 protein, called by TCRdb with MiXCR from the multiplex PCR reads. Of approximately 210,000 distinct CDR3 sequences listed, around 20% were seen once; the top ten hold approximately 20%. Regarding time point: newly diagnosed GD, antithyroid drugs for less than 3 months. Extracted PBMC RNA gave rise to the TCR library. Into tubes containing EDTA, roughly 8.3 milliliters of peripheral blood were drawn.

This sample comprised peripheral blood mononuclear cells (PBMCs), obtained at new diagnosis, from a patient treated with antithyroid drugs. This sequence originates from a female donor with Graves disease. V usage is TRBV6-5 and J usage is TRBJ2-3; TRBD1 is a possible D gene (5 bases). CDR3 residues: CASSYPGSTDTQYF. The CDR3 nucleotides are TGTGCCAGCAGTTACCCAGGGAGCACAGATACGCAGTATTTT.